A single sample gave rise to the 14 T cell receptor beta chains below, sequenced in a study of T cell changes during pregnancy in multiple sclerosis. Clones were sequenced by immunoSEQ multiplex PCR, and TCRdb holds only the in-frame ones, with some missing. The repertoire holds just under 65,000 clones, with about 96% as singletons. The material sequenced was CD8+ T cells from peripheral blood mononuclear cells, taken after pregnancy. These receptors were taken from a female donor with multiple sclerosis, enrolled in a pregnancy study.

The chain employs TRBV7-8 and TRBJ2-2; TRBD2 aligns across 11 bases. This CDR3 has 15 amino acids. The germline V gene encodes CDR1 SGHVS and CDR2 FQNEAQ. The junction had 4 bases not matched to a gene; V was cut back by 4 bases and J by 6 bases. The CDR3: CASSWVAGGAGELFF. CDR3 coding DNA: TGTGCCAGCAGCTGGGTAGCGGGAGGGGCCGGGGAGCTGTTTTTT.

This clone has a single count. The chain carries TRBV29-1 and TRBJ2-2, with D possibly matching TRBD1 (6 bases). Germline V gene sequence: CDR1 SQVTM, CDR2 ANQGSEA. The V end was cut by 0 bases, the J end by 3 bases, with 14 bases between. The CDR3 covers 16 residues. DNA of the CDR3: TGCAGCGTTGAAGATACGGCGGACAGCGACACCGGGGAGCTGTTTTTT. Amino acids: CSVEDTADSDTGELFF.

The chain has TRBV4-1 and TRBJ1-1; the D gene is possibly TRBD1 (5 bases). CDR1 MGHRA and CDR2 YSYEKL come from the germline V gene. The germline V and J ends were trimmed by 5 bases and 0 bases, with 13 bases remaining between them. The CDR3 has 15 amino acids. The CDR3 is CASSWGLQMNTEAFF. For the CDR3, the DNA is TGCGCCAGCAGCTGGGGACTGCAAATGAACACTGAAGCTTTCTTT.

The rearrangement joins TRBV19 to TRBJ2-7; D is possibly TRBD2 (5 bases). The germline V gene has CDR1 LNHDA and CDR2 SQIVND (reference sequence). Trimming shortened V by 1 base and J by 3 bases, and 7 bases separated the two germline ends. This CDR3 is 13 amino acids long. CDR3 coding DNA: TGTGCCAGTAGTATAGGAGCGGTCTACGAGCAGTACTTC. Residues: CASSIGAVYEQYF.

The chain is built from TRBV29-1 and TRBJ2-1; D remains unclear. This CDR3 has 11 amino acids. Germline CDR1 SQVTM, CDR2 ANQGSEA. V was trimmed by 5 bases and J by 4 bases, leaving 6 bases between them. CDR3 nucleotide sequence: TGCAGCGTTCCACAGTACAATGAGCAGTTCTTC. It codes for CSVPQYNEQFF.

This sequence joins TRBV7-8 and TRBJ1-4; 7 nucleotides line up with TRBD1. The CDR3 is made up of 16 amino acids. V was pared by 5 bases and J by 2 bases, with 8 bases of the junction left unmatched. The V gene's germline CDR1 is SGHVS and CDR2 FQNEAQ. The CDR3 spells CASSVHRGSTNEKLFF. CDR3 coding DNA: TGTGCCAGCAGCGTACACAGGGGTTCGACTAATGAAAAACTGTTTTTT.

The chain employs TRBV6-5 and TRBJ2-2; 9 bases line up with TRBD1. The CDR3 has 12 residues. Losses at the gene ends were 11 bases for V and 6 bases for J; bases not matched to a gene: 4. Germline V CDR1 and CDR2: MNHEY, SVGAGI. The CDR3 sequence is CAVGQGPGELFF. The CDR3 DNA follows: TGTGCCGTAGGACAGGGGCCCGGGGAGCTGTTTTTT.

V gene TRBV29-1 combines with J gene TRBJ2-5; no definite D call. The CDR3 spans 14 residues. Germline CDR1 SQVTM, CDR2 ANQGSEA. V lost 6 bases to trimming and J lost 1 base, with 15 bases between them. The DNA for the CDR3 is TGCAGCGTCCACGCGGTAGGCATCCAAGAGACCCAGTACTTC. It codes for CSVHAVGIQETQYF.

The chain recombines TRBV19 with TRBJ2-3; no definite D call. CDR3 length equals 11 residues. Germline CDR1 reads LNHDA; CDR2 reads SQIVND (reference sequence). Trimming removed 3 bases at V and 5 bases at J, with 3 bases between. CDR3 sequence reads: CASSIKDTQYF. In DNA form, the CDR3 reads TGTGCCAGTAGTATTAAAGATACGCAGTATTTT.

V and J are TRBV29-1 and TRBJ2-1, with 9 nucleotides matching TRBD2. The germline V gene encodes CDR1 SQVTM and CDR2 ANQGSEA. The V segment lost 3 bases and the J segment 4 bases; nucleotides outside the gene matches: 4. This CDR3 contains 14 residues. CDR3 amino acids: CSVEASGTYNEQFF. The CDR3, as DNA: TGCAGCGTTGAGGCTAGCGGGACTTACAATGAGCAGTTCTTC.

The CDR3, as DNA: TGTGCCAGCAGTCCGACAGGGGGCAATCAGCCCCAGCATTTT. Its protein product is CASSPTGGNQPQHF. The J gene is TRBJ1-5, the V gene TRBV2; TRBD1 agrees at 8 bases. Trimming cost V 5 bases and J 2 bases; bases outside gene matches: 2. The CDR3 length is 14 residues. Germline V CDR1 and CDR2: SNHLY, FYNNEI.

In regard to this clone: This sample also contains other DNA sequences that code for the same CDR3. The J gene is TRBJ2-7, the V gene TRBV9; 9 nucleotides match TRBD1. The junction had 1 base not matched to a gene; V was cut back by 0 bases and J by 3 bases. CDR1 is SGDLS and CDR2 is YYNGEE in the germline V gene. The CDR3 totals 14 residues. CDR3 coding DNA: TGTGCCAGCAGCGTAGGGACAGGGGTCTACGAGCAGTACTTC. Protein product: CASSVGTGVYEQYF.

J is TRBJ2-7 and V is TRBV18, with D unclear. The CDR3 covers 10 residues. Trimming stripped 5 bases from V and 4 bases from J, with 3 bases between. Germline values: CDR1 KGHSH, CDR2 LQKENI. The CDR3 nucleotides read TGTGCCAGCTCATCATACGAGCAGTACTTC. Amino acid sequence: CASSSYEQYF.

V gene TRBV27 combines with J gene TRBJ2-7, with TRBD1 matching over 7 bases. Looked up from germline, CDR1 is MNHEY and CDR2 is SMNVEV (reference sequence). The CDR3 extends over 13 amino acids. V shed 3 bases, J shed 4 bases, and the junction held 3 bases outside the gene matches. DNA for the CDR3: TGTGCCAGCAGTTTGGGACAGAGGTACGAGCAGTACTTC. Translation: CASSLGQRYEQYF.